The 7 T cell receptor beta chains presented below share a single source sample, sequenced in a study of T cells in narcolepsy. The assay was immunoSEQ multiplex PCR, and TCRdb's table has in-frame clones only and misses some. The sample gives tens of thousands of clones, roughly 80% of which show up once; over 0.95% is in the top ten. The sample comprised CD45RA- memory CD4+ T cells from PBMCs. The source is a human donor with narcolepsy.

This rearrangement joins TRBV18 to TRBJ1-1; TRBD1 agrees at 9 bases. Germline V gives CDR1 KGHSH, CDR2 LQKENI. V shed 6 bases and J 5 bases; nucleotides not matched to a gene: 10. The CDR3 totals 15 residues. The CDR3 is CASSPRTGETTEAFF. Here the CDR3 DNA reads TGTGCCAGCTCGCCTCGGACAGGGGAGACGACTGAAGCTTTCTTT.

The chain uses TRBV5-1 and TRBJ2-6, with D perhaps given as TRBD1 or TRBD2 (5 bases each). This CDR3 has 18 amino acids. Germline-derived CDR1 and CDR2 are SGHRS and YFSETQ. V was shortened by 3 bases and J by 0 bases, with 16 bases between the two germline ends. The chain's CDR3 is CASSSGPPQSSGANVLTF. The CDR3 coding sequence is TGCGCCAGCAGCTCGGGACCCCCTCAGAGCTCTGGGGCCAACGTCCTGACTTTC.

The chain links TRBV5-1 to TRBJ2-1; 11 bases line up with TRBD1. The V and J ends lost 4 bases and 7 bases, in that order; junction bases with no gene match: 7. The CDR3 is 15 amino acids. The germline V gene encodes CDR1 SGHRS and CDR2 YFSETQ. The CDR3, as DNA: TGCGCCAGCAGCCACTCCGGGACAGGGGGAAATGAGCAGTTCTTC. Its protein product is CASSHSGTGGNEQFF.

V is TRBV7-9 and J is TRBJ2-5; possibly TRBD2 for D (5 bases). V was cut by 10 bases and J by 0 bases, with 21 bases left in between. Germline CDR1 is SEHNR and CDR2 is FQNEAQ (reference sequence). This CDR3 spans 16 amino acids. The CDR3: CATDGQASSYQETQYF. CDR3 coding DNA: TGTGCCACCGATGGGCAAGCTAGCTCGTACCAAGAGACCCAGTACTTC. The variable domain in full, with the rest retrieved from reference TRBV7-9 and TRBJ2-5, is DTGVSQNPRHKITKRGQNVTFRCDPISEHNRLYWYRQTLGQGPEFLTYFQNEAQLEKSRLLSDRFSAERPKGSFSTLEIQRTEQGDSAMYLCATDGQASSYQETQYFGPGTRLLVL.

The J gene is TRBJ2-7, the V gene TRBV11-2; D is ambiguous. The CDR3 extends over 13 amino acids. Trimming took off 1 base at V and 3 bases at J, with 7 bases between the two ends. Germline-derived CDR1 and CDR2 are SGHAT and FQNNGV. The CDR3 region has the DNA TGTGCCAGCAGCTTAGTAGACGGCTACGAGCAGTACTTC. Amino acids: CASSLVDGYEQYF.

The chain is built from TRBV9 and TRBJ2-1, with D hard to call. Trimming left V 4 bases short and J 7 bases short, with 21 bases between. The germline CDR1 and CDR2 sequences are SGDLS and YYNGEE. The CDR3 is 16 residues long. The CDR3: CASSLQTAAGLNEQFF. The CDR3 DNA reads TGTGCCAGCAGCCTCCAGACGGCGGCAGGATTAAATGAGCAGTTCTTC.

This clone was picked up one time. This chain uses TRBV19 with TRBJ2-3; D is perhaps TRBD1 (6 bases). V was cut by 10 bases and J by 6 bases, with 11 bases left in between. The CDR3 covers 11 residues. Looked up from germline, CDR1 is LNHDA and CDR2 is SQIVND (reference sequence). The CDR3 DNA is TGTGCCACCTCCCAGGGGGATACGCAGTATTTT. Encoded protein: CATSQGDTQYF. Together with reference TRBV19 and TRBJ2-3, the CDR3 gives the full variable domain: DGGITQSPKYLFRKEGQNVTLSCEQNLNHDAMYWYRQDPGQGLRLIYYSQIVNDFQKGDIAEGYSVSREKKESFPLTVTSAQKNPTAFYLCATSQGDTQYFGPGTRLTVL.